These T cell receptor delta chains were read from a single sample in a study of Vδ1+ human thymocytes. TCRdb fed the multiplex PCR reads to CATT. The table has tens of thousands of delta-chain clones, 25% to 30% seen once. Sequences were obtained from Vdelta1+ gamma-delta thymocytes from the thymus. The receptor source for this set is a boy under three years old who had congenital heart surgery. CDR3s include the opening cysteine and the closing phenylalanine or tryptophan. The D gene is left open where the match is weak. For some rows the clone size is stated as once, few or many, or as a class when expanded; others skip it.

j_gene	d_gene	v_gene	abundance	CDR3aa	CDR3nt
TRDJ1	TRDD3	TRDV1	NA	CALGASKLSWGIADTDKLIF	TGTGCTCTTGGGGCCTCGAAACTTAGCTGGGGGATAGCCGACACCGATAAACTCATCTTT
TRDJ1	TRDD3	TRDV1	few	CALGERLEWYYLGTGGYGYTDKLIF	TGTGCTCTTGGGGAACGATTGGAATGGTACTACCTTGGTACTGGGGGATACGGGTACACCGATAAACTCATCTTT
TRDJ1	TRDD3	TRDV1	few	CALGGTYWGIRYTDKLIF	TGTGCTCTTGGGGGGACGTACTGGGGGATACGTTACACCGATAAACTCATCTTT
TRDJ1	TRDD3	TRDV1	NA	CALGPTLGTGGKYTDKLIF	TGTGCTCTTGGGCCAACTCTGGGAACTGGGGGAAAGTACACCGATAAACTCATCTTT
TRDJ1	NA	TRDV1	NA	CALGSLRNDKLIF	TGTGCTCTTGGTTCCCTAAGGAACGATAAACTCATCTTT
TRDJ1	TRDD3	TRDV1	NA	CALGEPSATLPMWGIVDKLIF	TGTGCTCTTGGGGAACCAAGTGCCACACTTCCCATGTGGGGGATCGTCGATAAACTCATCTTT
TRDJ1	TRDD3	TRDV1	many	CALGELRLYLLGDLTDKLIF	TGTGCTCTTGGGGAACTCCGTCTTTATCTACTGGGGGACCTCACCGATAAACTCATCTTT
TRDJ1	TRDD2	TRDV1	NA	CALGESSFLGRTSEKLIF	TGTGCTCTTGGGGAATCATCCTTCCTAGGCAGAACTAGCGAAAAACTCATCTTT
TRDJ1	TRDD3	TRDV1	few	CALGESAELGTPPDCTDKLIF	TGTGCTCTTGGGGAATCTGCCGAACTGGGGACTCCACCGGATTGCACCGATAAACTCATCTTT
TRDJ1	NA	TRDV1	NA	CALGEGRYLRSWEYTDKLIF	TGTGCTCTTGGGGAAGGCCGCTACCTACGATCCTGGGAGTACACCGATAAACTCATCTTT
TRDJ2	NA	TRDV1	medium-sized	CALGGVVTAQLFF	TGTGCTCTTGGGGGAGTTGTCACAGCACAACTCTTCTTT
TRDJ1	TRDD3	TRDV1	many	CALGSGDTGLYTDKLIF	TGTGCTCTTGGGTCCGGGGATACAGGGTTGTACACCGATAAACTCATCTTT
TRDJ1	TRDD3	TRDV1	NA	CALGEVSTTGGIRYTDKLIF	TGTGCTCTTGGGGAAGTTTCAACTACGGGGGGGATCCGGTACACCGATAAACTCATCTTT
TRDJ1	TRDD3	TRDV1	medium-sized	CALGGYPYWGVDKLIF	TGTGCTCTTGGGGGGTACCCCTACTGGGGGGTAGATAAACTCATCTTT
TRDJ2	NA	TRDV1	NA	CALGERLLRGGSGGPTAQLFF	TGTGCTCTTGGGGAAAGGCTCCTACGAGGAGGTTCTGGGGGGCCGACAGCACAACTCTTCTTT
TRDJ1	TRDD3	TRDV1	NA	CALGPSSYQLGDRGYTDKLIF	TGTGCTCTTGGGCCATCTTCCTACCAACTGGGGGATAGGGGGTACACCGATAAACTCATCTTT
TRDJ2	NA	TRDV1	few	CALGDHPRLPLTAQLFF	TGTGCTCTTGGGGACCATCCCCGGCTGCCTTTGACAGCACAACTCTTCTTT
TRDJ1	NA	TRDV1	NA	CALGVPRPSGGILYTDKLIF	TGTGCTCTTGGGGTTCCCCGGCCTTCCGGAGGGATACTCTACACCGATAAACTCATCTTT
TRDJ1	NA	TRDV1	medium-sized	CALGEQCKPSSTDKLIF	TGTGCTCTTGGGGAACAATGTAAACCCTCGTCCACCGATAAACTCATCTTT
TRDJ1	TRDD3	TRDV1	few	CALGSRAFPEILRTGGSHTDKLIF	TGTGCTCTTGGGTCCCGGGCCTTCCCAGAAATATTGCGTACTGGGGGATCTCACACCGATAAACTCATCTTT
TRDJ1	TRDD3	TRDV1	NA	CALGELGGSRGIWRLIF	TGTGCTCTTGGGGAACTAGGAGGTTCGCGGGGGATATGGAGACTCATCTTT
TRDJ1	TRDD3	TRDV1	NA	CALQDRTGATDKLIF	TGTGCTTTGCAGGATAGAACTGGGGCCACCGATAAACTCATCTTT
TRDJ1	NA	TRDV1	NA	CALGALGSESYTDKLIF	TGTGCTCTTGGGGCTCTAGGCAGTGAATCGTACACCGATAAACTCATCTTT
TRDJ1	NA	TRDV1	few	CALGERPPSMDPQRPDKLIF	TGTGCTCTTGGGGAACGACCCCCTTCCATGGACCCCCAACGGCCGGATAAACTCATCTTT
TRDJ1	NA	TRDV1	few	CALGELHDGKLIF	TGTGCTCTTGGGGAACTTCACGATGGTAAACTCATCTTT
TRDJ1	NA	TRDV1	few	CALGDAFPSSSWGADKLIF	TGTGCTCTTGGGGACGCCTTCCCTTCCTCATCTTGGGGGGCCGATAAACTCATCTTT
TRDJ1	NA	TRDV1	NA	CALGELCLPAASYTDKLIF	TGTGCTCTTGGGGAACTGTGCCTTCCCGCCGCCTCGTACACCGATAAACTCATCTTT
TRDJ1	NA	TRDV1	few	CALATIGDKLIF	TGTGCTCTTGCGACCATTGGCGATAAACTCATCTTT
TRDJ1	TRDD3	TRDV1	NA	CALGEPSPGGYPSYTDKLIF	TGTGCTCTTGGGGAACCTAGTCCTGGGGGATACCCTTCTTACACCGATAAACTCATCTTT
TRDJ1	TRDD3	TRDV1	NA	CALGARAGGRGSKADKLTF	TGTGCTCTTGGTGCTAGGGCTGGGGGACGGGGAAGCAAGGCCGATAAACTCACCTTT
TRDJ1	TRDD3	TRDV1	NA	CALGLMRSSYEDYWGTDTDKLIF	TGTGCTCTTGGACTTATGAGGTCGTCCTACGAGGATTACTGGGGGACCGACACCGATAAACTCATCTTT
TRDJ1	TRDD3	TRDV1	few	CALGEPTSLRGYGGTDKLIF	TGTGCTCTTGGGGAACCTACTTCTTTAAGGGGATACGGAGGGACCGATAAACTCATCTTT
TRDJ1	NA	TRDV1	NA	CALGEGHGGGGIRRYEGTDKLIF	TGTGCTCTTGGGGAAGGGCACGGAGGGGGAGGGATAAGAAGGTACGAGGGAACCGATAAACTCATCTTT
TRDJ1	NA	TRDV1	NA	CALGDWVPTGVYTDKLIF	NA
TRDJ1	TRDD3	TRDV1	medium-sized	CALGELRILGDKATDKLIF	TGTGCTCTTGGGGAACTACGGATACTGGGGGATAAAGCTACCGATAAACTCATCTTT
TRDJ1	TRDD3	TRDV1	few	CALGEYSYLRTGGYAVRPHTDKLIF	TGTGCTCTTGGGGAATATTCCTACCTTCGTACTGGGGGATACGCGGTAAGACCCCACACCGATAAACTCATCTTT
TRDJ1	NA	TRDV1	NA	CALGELGEWGTDKLIF	TGTGCTCTTGGGGAACTTGGGGAGTGGGGCACCGATAAACTCATCTTT
TRDJ1	TRDD3	TRDV1	NA	CALGTSLLGFGGLIF	TGTGCTCTTGGGACCTCTTTACTGGGGTTCGGGGGACTCATCTTT
TRDJ1	NA	TRDV1	NA	CALGEKLLYTDKLIF	TGTGCTCTTGGGGAAAAACTGCTGTACACCGATAAACTCATCTTT
TRDJ1	NA	TRDV1	NA	CALGERRSKLIF	TGTGCTCTTGGGGAACGAAGAAGTAAACTCATCTTT
TRDJ1	TRDD3	TRDV1	NA	CALGEGGGYFADKLIF	TGTGCTCTTGGGGAAGGAGGGGGATACTTCGCCGATAAACTCATCTTT
TRDJ1	TRDD3	TRDV1	NA	CALGYWGIHTDKLIF	TGTGCTCTTGGGTACTGGGGGATACACACCGATAAACTCATCTTT
TRDJ1	TRDD3	TRDV1	few	CALGTSLTRGIHGADKLIF	TGTGCTCTTGGTACTTCCCTCACCAGGGGGATACATGGGGCCGATAAACTCATCTTT
TRDJ1	NA	TRDV1	once	CALGETPNIAGLLGEKYTDKLIF	TGTGCTCTTGGGGAAACCCCCAATATTGCTGGCCTACTTGGGGAGAAGTACACCGATAAACTCATCTTT
TRDJ1	TRDD3	TRDV1	few	CALGTWGASLLGDNRTDKLIF	TGTGCTCTTGGGACCTGGGGAGCTTCCTTACTGGGGGATAATCGGACCGATAAACTCATCTTT